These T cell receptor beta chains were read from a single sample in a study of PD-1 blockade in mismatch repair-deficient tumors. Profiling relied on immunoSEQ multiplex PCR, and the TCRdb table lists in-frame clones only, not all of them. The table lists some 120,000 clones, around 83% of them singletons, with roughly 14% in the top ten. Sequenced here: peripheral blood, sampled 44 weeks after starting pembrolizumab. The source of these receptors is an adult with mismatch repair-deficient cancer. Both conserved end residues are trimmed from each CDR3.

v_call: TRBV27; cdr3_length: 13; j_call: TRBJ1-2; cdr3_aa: ASSPRQAFYYGYT
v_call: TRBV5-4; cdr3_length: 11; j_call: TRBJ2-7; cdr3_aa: ASSLGGRYLST
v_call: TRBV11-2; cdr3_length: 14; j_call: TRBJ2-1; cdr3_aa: ASSLSTGPFYNEQF
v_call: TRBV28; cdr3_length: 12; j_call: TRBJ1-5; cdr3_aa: ASSLDRADQPQH
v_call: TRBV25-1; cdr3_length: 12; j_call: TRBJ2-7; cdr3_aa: ASSEGGQGYEQY
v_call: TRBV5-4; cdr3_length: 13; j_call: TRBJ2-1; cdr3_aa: ASSSGTSGGGRQF
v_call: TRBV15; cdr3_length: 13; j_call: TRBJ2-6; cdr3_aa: ATSRGNSGANVLT
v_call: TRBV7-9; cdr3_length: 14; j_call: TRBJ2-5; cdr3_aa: ASSLFGLLRQETQY
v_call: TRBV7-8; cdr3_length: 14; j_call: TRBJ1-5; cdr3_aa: ASSLVGRRSNQPQH
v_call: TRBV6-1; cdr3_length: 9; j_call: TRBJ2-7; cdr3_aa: ASGSSYEQY
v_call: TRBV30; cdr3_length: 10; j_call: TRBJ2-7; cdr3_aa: AWSIASYEQY
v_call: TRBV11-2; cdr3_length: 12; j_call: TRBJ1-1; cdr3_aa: ASSPGTGGTEAF
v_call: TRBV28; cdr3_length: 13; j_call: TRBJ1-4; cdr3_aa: ASSFTTGYNEKLF
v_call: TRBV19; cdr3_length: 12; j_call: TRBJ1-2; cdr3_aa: ASSITGTAYGYT
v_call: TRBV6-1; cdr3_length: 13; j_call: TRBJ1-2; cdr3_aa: ASSIKTGGLYGYT
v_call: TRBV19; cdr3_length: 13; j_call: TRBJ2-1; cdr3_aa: ASSISPSRGNEQF
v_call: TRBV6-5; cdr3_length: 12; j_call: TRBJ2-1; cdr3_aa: ASSYSRLRDEQF
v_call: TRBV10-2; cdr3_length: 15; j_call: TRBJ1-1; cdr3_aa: ASSDPILSTGDTEAF
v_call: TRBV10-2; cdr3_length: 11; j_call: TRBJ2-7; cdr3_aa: ATGTGSFREQY
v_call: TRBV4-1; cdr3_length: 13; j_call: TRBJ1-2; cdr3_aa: ASSQEDRNSYGYT
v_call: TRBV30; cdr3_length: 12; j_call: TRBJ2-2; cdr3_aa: AWSRGHNTGELF
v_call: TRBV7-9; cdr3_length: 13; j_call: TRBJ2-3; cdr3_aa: ASSLELAGRDTQY
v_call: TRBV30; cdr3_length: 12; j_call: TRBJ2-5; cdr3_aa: AWSVLLQQETQY
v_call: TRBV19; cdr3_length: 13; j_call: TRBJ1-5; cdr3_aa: ASSIYRGPSQPQH
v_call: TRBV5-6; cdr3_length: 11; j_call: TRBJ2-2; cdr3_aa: ASSLNRPGELF
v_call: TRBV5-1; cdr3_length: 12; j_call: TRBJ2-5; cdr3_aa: ASSLEAPTETQY
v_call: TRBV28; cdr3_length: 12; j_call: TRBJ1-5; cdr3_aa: ASTYLGGNQPQH
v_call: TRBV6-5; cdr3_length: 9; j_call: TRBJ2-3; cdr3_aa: ASRSRMGQY
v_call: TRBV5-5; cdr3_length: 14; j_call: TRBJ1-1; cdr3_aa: ASSFGAGRGWTEAF
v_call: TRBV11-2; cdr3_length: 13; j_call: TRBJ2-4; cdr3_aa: ASSLVGGAKNIQY
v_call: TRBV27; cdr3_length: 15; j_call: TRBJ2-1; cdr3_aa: ASSLMGLAGPLDEQF
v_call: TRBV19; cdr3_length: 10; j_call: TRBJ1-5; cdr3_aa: ASSMGLQPQH
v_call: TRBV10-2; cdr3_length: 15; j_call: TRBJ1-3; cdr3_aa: ASSVGTGASSGNTIY
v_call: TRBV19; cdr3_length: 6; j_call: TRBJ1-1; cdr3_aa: ARSGAF
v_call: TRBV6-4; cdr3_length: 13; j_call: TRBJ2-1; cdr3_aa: ASSALAGSYNEQF
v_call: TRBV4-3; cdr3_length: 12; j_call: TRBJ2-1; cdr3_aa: ASSQIIPGNEQF
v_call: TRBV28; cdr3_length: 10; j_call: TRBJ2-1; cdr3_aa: ASSLIYNEQF
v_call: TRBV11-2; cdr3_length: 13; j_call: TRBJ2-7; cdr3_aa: ASSPPNGATYEQY
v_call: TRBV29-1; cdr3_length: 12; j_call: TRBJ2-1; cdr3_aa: SVEESGAGNEQF
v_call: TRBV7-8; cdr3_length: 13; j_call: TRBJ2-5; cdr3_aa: ASSLALGEGETQY
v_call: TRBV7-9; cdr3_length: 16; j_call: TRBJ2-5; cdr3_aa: ASTLRWEPNQRVETQY
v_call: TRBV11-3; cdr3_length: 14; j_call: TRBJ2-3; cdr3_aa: ASSLLGGGLGNTQY
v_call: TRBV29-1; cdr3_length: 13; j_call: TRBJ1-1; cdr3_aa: SVARTGGMNTEAF
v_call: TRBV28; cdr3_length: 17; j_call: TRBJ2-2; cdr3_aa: ASSLWLPGQGLNTGELF
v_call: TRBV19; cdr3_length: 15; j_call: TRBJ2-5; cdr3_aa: ASSILGTSGVQETQY
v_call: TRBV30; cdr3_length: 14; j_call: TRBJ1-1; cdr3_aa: AWSVQRQGRRTEAF
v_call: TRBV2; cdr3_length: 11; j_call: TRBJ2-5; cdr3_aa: ASSAWDRQTQY
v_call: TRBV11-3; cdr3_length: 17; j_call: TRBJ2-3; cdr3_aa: ASSGRTSGTHSSTDTQY
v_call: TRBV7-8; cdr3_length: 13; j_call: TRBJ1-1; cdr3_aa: ASSLPRVPGTEAF
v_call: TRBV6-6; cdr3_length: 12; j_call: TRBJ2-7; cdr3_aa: ASVFVGSSYEQY